Sequencing of this T cell receptor (beta chain) was carried out in a study of T cells in Graves' hyperthyroidism and ophthalmopathy. Study background: Prior to any treatment, at the point of initial diagnosis, peripheral blood was collected. General study points: Ophthalmopathy, as predicted by the model, came a median roughly 6.5 months after the prediction. Ophthalmopathy and stable hyperthyroidism were told apart by a 13 V-J model.

The PBMCs were sourced from fresh peripheral blood (around 9.3 ml). Amplification targeted TCR beta CDR3 regions from RNA transcripts. TCR CDR3 underwent first-round RT-PCR with the HTBI primer set. One entry per CDR3 protein results from TCRdb running MiXCR on the multiplex PCR reads. The sample consists of around 250,000 distinct CDR3 sequences, roughly 15% of them appearing once. Germline CDR1 is MNHEY and CDR2 is SMNVEV (reference sequence). J was trimmed by 1 base and V by 8 bases; bases with no gene match: 3. The CDR3 spans 14 residues. Turning to this clonotype: Its antigen is unidentified.

The source material was blood. The TCR originated in a woman aged 40 to 55 with Graves' hyperthyroidism that later progressed to Graves' ophthalmopathy. The chain is built from TRBV27 and TRBJ2-3, with 10 bases matching TRBD2. CDR3 DNA: TGTGCCAGCGGTGGACTAGCGGGCACAGATACGCAGTATTTT. Amino acids: CASGGLAGTDTQYF.